The following is a TCR beta chain sequence with its context. No antigen is known for it. No much larger clone exists at a distance of one base, and base qualities are not known. The data were obtained in a study of PD-L1 blockade in urothelial cancer (dated by TCRdb to about 2017). In the study overall: Therapy was started around 2014 for all patients, and atezolizumab 1,200 mg was administered intravenously every 3 weeks. Progression-free survival longer than 6 months counted as durable clinical benefit, and TCR features were additionally tested against both progression-free and overall survival. Blood samples were analyzed at two time points: 3 weeks after treatment start (second dose) and 6 weeks after treatment start. Several patients reached durable clinical benefit, while around 19 patients did not. Patients had an ECOG performance status of 0 or 1 and had received between 0 and 3 prior chemotherapy regimens. Blood samples gave median yields of about 150,000 T cells and tens of thousands of unique TCRs, along with a median clonality of approximately 0.08. In the same patients, pretreatment tumors underwent whole exome sequencing and RNA sequencing in addition to TCR sequencing. About nine tenths of the roughly 29 patients were identified as males with urothelial cancer of bladder origin, and a prior smoking history was reported by 18 of 29 patients. TCR sequencing covered pretreatment tumor samples and matched, serially collected peripheral blood taken before and after atezolizumab treatment. An exploratory multi-omic analysis was conducted of the somatic, immune and clinical correlates of response to PD-L1 blockade with atezolizumab in urothelial cancer. Pretreatment blood TCR-seq was available for 27 to 30 patients, at least one posttreatment blood collection was obtained for approximately 24 patients, and tumor TCR-seq was available for approximately 24 patients. Summary of the overall study and its limitations: A pretreatment peripheral blood TCR clonality below the median was linked to improved progression-free and overall survival. At 3 weeks after the start of treatment, tumor-associated TCR clones in peripheral blood had expanded more in patients with durable benefit (n of about 22, p = 0.022). Because the sample size was small (n ≈ 29) and many of the analyses were exploratory, the results are meant to be hypothesis-generating.

Reading from cysteine to phenylalanine, the CDR3 counts 16 amino acids. Just the 48-base CDR3 DNA is kept, in frame starting at base 1. Germline trimming amounts to 0 bases on V and 3 bases on J, with 7 as the count of junction bases outside the gene matches. According to the germline V gene, CDR1 reads SGHRS and CDR2 reads YFSETQ. Synthetic TCR analog templates were spiked into each PCR so that absolute template abundance could be estimated from read counts. The immunoSEQ assay used bias-controlled V and J gene primers to amplify TCRbeta CDR3 regions from genomic DNA. Sequencing of rearranged TCRbeta segments was performed at approximately 20X coverage. As for how the authors treated the data: Sequencing errors were corrected by clustering and CDR3s were annotated against IMGT to assign V, D and J genes. Out-of-frame and stop-codon sequences were excluded, and only productive TCRbeta rearrangements were used in downstream analyses. Clonality was calculated as one minus the Shannon entropy normalized by the log of the number of unique productive sequences. Fisher's exact test with Benjamini-Hochberg correction, using a cutoff of adjusted p below 0.01, was how clones that differed between time points or between blood and tumor were identified. TCRdb retrieved this table from immuneACCESS and kept in-frame rearrangements only. Not all clones are present; in checked studies, unresolved V genes account for under half, and no reason is known for the remainder. V and J calls plus clone size are reproduced from that table; the DNA served to infer D and trimming. Present in this sample are roughly 76,000 clones, under 95% of which were seen just once. The ten largest clones take up 0.85% to 0.9% of the sample.

The meaning of the sample's time point label: peripheral blood 6 weeks after treatment start. A total of some 30 patients with locally advanced or metastatic urothelial carcinoma, treated at Memorial Sloan Kettering on a trial protocol, made up the cohort. Peripheral blood mononuclear cells were collected pretreatment and during treatment, with between 1 and 8 total time points obtained per patient. The Qiagen DNeasy Blood extraction kit was used to purify genomic DNA from total PBMCs and tumor samples. PBMCs were collected pretreatment and during treatment and were isolated and stored as previously described.

The rearrangement joined TRBV5-1 to TRBJ1-1, and TRBD1 aligns with 8 junction nucleotides. This TCR was sampled from a woman at least 80 years old with urothelial cancer. The sequences come from PBMCs, collected around atezolizumab (anti-PD-L1) treatment. DNA sequence: TGCGCCAGCAGCTTGGAAGGCTTGGACAGGGACACTGAAGCTTTCTTT. Its translation is CASSLEGLDRDTEAFF. This CDR3, with the reference TRBV5-1 and TRBJ1-1 proteins standing in past its ends, gives the full variable domain KAGVTQTPRYLIKTRGQQVTLSCSPISGHRSVSWYQQTPGQGLQFLFEYFSETQRNKGNFPGRFSGRQFSNSRSEMNVSTLELGDSALYLCASSLEGLDRDTEAFFGQGTRLTVV.